These 26 T cell receptor beta chains share one sample of origin, sequenced in a study of CD8 T cells in ankylosing spondylitis. Each CDR3 protein gets one entry after TCRdb re-called the 5' RACE reads with MiXCR. Altogether 350,000 to 550,000 distinct CDR3 sequences are present, 25% to 30% being singletons, with the ten largest covering about 0.9%. Antigens for these TCRs are unknown. Study-level results: Apparently characteristic of ankylosing spondylitis blood was a TCR beta motif (eight highly homologous variants).

The sequencing sample was made of blood, either unsorted or a sorted T cell fraction (not recorded which). The receptors were sampled from a male donor with ankylosing spondylitis.

The rearrangement uses TRBV5-1 and TRBJ1-5, with D perhaps matching TRBD1 (6 bases). The CDR3 length is 14 residues. V dropped 4 bases and J dropped 9 bases, with 17 bases sitting between them. Germline-derived CDR1 and CDR2 are SGHRS and YFSETQ. The CDR3 DNA is TGCGCCAGCAGCACCGGACAGCCTGCGACGCCCCAGCATTTT. As protein: CASSTGQPATPQHF.

The chain links TRBV29-1 to TRBJ2-2; the D call may be TRBD1 or TRBD2 (5 bases each). The CDR3 sequence is 14 residues long. In germline, CDR1 is SQVTM, CDR2 ANQGSEA. The germline V and J ends were trimmed by 7 bases and 2 bases, with 14 bases remaining between them. This chain's CDR3 is CSAEGSSNTGELFF. The CDR3, as DNA: TGCAGCGCCGAGGGGTCCAGTAACACCGGGGAGCTGTTTTTT.

This clonotype was found a few times. The chain recombines TRBV20-1 with TRBJ1-6; perhaps TRBD1 as D (5 bases). Germline CDR1 reads DFQATT; CDR2 reads SNEGSKA (reference sequence). The CDR3 sequence is 13 residues long. V dropped 3 bases and J dropped 8 bases, with 11 bases sitting between them. CDR3 bases: TGCAGTGCTAGGGTCAGGGCTGATTCACCCCTCCACTTT. Protein: CSARVRADSPLHF.

V is TRBV20-1 and J is TRBJ1-6; the D is unclear. V shed 6 bases and J shed 5 bases, with 14 bases lying between them. The CDR3 has 14 amino acids. Germline V lookup: CDR1 DFQATT, CDR2 SNEGSKA (reference sequence). The CDR3, as DNA: TGCAGTGCCCGACCGGTGGGGAATAATTCACCCCTCCACTTT. Its protein is CSARPVGNNSPLHF.

The genes are TRBV29-1 and TRBJ1-3; weak D call: TRBD1 (5 bases). Germline V CDR1 and CDR2: SQVTM, ANQGSEA. This CDR3 comprises 11 residues. V lost 7 bases, J lost 8 bases, and 12 bases lay in between. This chain's CDR3 is CSADWDHTIYF. The DNA for the CDR3 is TGCAGCGCGGATTGGGACCACACCATATATTTT. Using reference TRBV29-1 and TRBJ1-3 for the parts outside the CDR3, the full variable domain is SAVISQKPSRDICQRGTSLTIQCQVDSQVTMMFWYRQQPGQSLTLIATANQGSEATYESGFVIDKFPISRPNLTFSTLTVSNMSPEDSSIYLCSADWDHTIYFGEGSWLTVV.

The chain couples TRBV20-1 to TRBJ2-7; D is ambiguous. In germline, CDR1 is DFQATT, CDR2 SNEGSKA (reference sequence). The CDR3 length is 13 residues. The V and J ends lost 6 bases and 1 base respectively, with 13 bases between them. This CDR3 reads CSAATDRSYEQYF. For the CDR3, the DNA is TGCAGTGCGGCCACGGATAGGTCCTACGAGCAGTACTTC.

This chain links TRBV9 with TRBJ2-7; D could derive from TRBD1 or TRBD2 (7 bases each). Trimming took off 0 bases at V and 2 bases at J, with 18 bases between the two ends. CDR1 and CDR2 (germline): SGDLS, YYNGEE. The CDR3 length is 17 residues. CDR3 coding DNA: TGTGCCAGCAGCGTAGTGGAGCGGGACAGAGTTCCCTACGAGCAGTACGTC. Its translation is CASSVVERDRVPYEQYV.

This clonotype has just a few counts. This chain links TRBV20-1 with TRBJ2-7; D not certain. Trimming cost V 5 bases and J 0 bases, with 8 bases left between them. Germline V lookup: CDR1 DFQATT, CDR2 SNEGSKA (reference sequence). The CDR3 is 12 amino acids. The CDR3 coding sequence is TGCAGTGCTGTTTCGACCTCCTACGAGCAGTACTTC. Its translation is CSAVSTSYEQYF.

This clonotype has only a few counts. This rearrangement joins TRBV3-1 to TRBJ2-2; no definite D call. Germline CDR1 LGHDT, CDR2 YNNKEL (reference sequence). The germline V and J ends were trimmed by 2 bases and 0 bases, with 7 bases remaining between them. The length of the CDR3 is 15 residues. The CDR3: CASSQNPANTGELFF. CDR3 sequence (DNA): TGTGCCAGCAGCCAAAACCCAGCGAACACCGGGGAGCTGTTTTTT.

The V and J genes are TRBV2 and TRBJ2-7, with D uncertain. CDR1 and CDR2 from the germline V gene are SNHLY and FYNNEI. The length of the CDR3 is 18 residues. The V end was cut by 1 base, the J end by 6 bases, with 25 bases between. The CDR3 is CASSEGDRSRIAYSEQYF. In DNA form, the CDR3 reads TGTGCCAGCAGTGAAGGTGATCGGTCAAGGATCGCGTATAGCGAGCAGTACTTC.

This clonotype was recorded at least ten times. One junction end does not reproduce the germline sequence, and a read error may be involved. The chain employs TRBV11-2 and TRBJ2-5; TRBD2 matches at 10 bases. The CDR3 totals 12 residues. Germline lookup yields CDR1 SGHAT and CDR2 FQNNGV. CDR3 loop: CASSFYPSGRAF. The DNA for the CDR3 is TGTGCCAGCAGCTTTTATCCCAGCGGGAGGGCCTTC. The full variable domain, its missing parts supplied by reference TRBV11-2 and TRBJ2-5, is EAGVAQSPRYKIIEKRQSVAFWCNPISGHATLYWYQQILGQGPKLLIQFQNNGVVDDSQLPKDRFSAERLKGVDSTLKIQPAKLEDSAVYLCASSFYPSGRAFGPGTRLLVL.

This clonotype was counted a few times. The chain recombines TRBV20-1 with TRBJ1-3, with TRBD1 matching 8 bases. Germline V gene lookup returns CDR1 DFQATT and CDR2 SNEGSKA (reference sequence). This CDR3 is 15 amino acids long. J lost 4 bases, V lost 2 bases, and 7 bases had no gene match. DNA for the CDR3: TGCAGTGCTAGACGTACCGGGACAGGAGGAAACACCATATATTTT. Protein: CSARRTGTGGNTIYF.

The V and J genes are TRBV19 and TRBJ1-6; D gene unclear. CDR3 length: 13 residues. Trimming pared 3 bases from V and 7 bases from J, leaving 7 bases between. From germline, CDR1 is LNHDA and CDR2 SQIVND (reference sequence). CDR3 DNA: TGTGCCAGTAGTATTGAAACAAATTCACCCCTCCACTTT. Amino acid sequence: CASSIETNSPLHF.

This clonotype was recorded a few times. This chain connects TRBV5-1 to TRBJ2-1, with TRBD1 matching over 9 bases. This CDR3 contains 16 residues. V lost 0 bases to trimming and J lost 5 bases; unmatched junction nucleotides: 6. Germline V gives CDR1 SGHRS, CDR2 YFSETQ. The CDR3 sequence: CASSLVGTGLHNEQFF. CDR3 bases: TGCGCCAGCAGCTTGGTCGGGACAGGGTTACACAATGAGCAGTTCTTC.

This sequence joins TRBV29-1 and TRBJ1-1; the D is unclear. The CDR3 spans 13 residues. CDR1 SQVTM and CDR2 ANQGSEA come from the germline V gene. The ends were cut back, 4 bases at V and 0 bases at J, with 9 bases in the middle. The DNA of the CDR3 is TGCAGCGTTGGGCACAGCTTGAACACTGAAGCTTTCTTT. Protein sequence: CSVGHSLNTEAFF. The complete variable domain, with remaining parts taken from reference TRBV29-1 and TRBJ1-1, reads SAVISQKPSRDICQRGTSLTIQCQVDSQVTMMFWYRQQPGQSLTLIATANQGSEATYESGFVIDKFPISRPNLTFSTLTVSNMSPEDSSIYLCSVGHSLNTEAFFGQGTRLTVV.

This chain uses TRBV30 with TRBJ1-1, with D perhaps matching TRBD1 (6 bases). The germline CDR1 and CDR2 sequences are GTSNPN and SVGIG (reference sequence). The V end was cut by 3 bases, the J end by 7 bases, with 15 bases between. The CDR3 length is 13 residues. The CDR3 loop reads CAWSPPGAGEAFF. The CDR3 region has the DNA TGTGCCTGGAGCCCCCCGGGGGCGGGTGAAGCTTTCTTT.

V gene TRBV3-1 combines with J gene TRBJ2-1; D assignment may be TRBD1 or TRBD2 (9 bases each). Trimming left V 8 bases short and J 10 bases short, with 21 bases between. The CDR3 covers 14 residues. Per germline, CDR1 LGHDT and CDR2 YNNKEL (reference sequence). CDR3 nucleotides: TGTGCCAGCCTCATCGCTAGCGGGACAGGGGAGCAGTTCTTC. This gives the protein CASLIASGTGEQFF.

A few counts support this clonotype. The chain links TRBV3-1 to TRBJ1-1; 7 bases are a match to TRBD1. The CDR3 is 13 amino acids. Germline lookup yields CDR1 LGHDT and CDR2 YNNKEL (reference sequence). V lost 1 base, J lost 11 bases, and 7 bases stayed unmatched. As DNA, the CDR3 is TGTGCCAGCAGCCAAGGAGGGGGCGCGTCGGCTTTCTTT. This translates into CASSQGGGASAFF.

This chain joins TRBV5-1 and TRBJ2-3; D call uncertain. V lost 1 base and J 6 bases, leaving 12 bases between the germline ends. Germline V gene lookup returns CDR1 SGHRS and CDR2 YFSETQ. The CDR3 length is 14 residues. The CDR3, as DNA: TGCGCCAGCAGCTTGATGACTCCCGAGGATACGCAGTATTTT. Translation: CASSLMTPEDTQYF.

This chain links TRBV9 with TRBJ1-3; the D gene is possibly TRBD1 (6 bases). The germline V gene has CDR1 SGDLS and CDR2 YYNGEE. V was pared by 0 bases and J by 2 bases, with 9 bases between. The CDR3 spans 15 residues. CDR3 in DNA: TGTGCCAGCAGCGTAGGATCAGGGGCTGGAAACACCATATATTTT. Translated, it gives CASSVGSGAGNTIYF.

The V gene is TRBV7-2, the J gene TRBJ2-4; TRBD1 aligns across 11 bases. V dropped 8 bases and J dropped 9; count of bases not matched to a gene: 6. The germline V gene has CDR1 SGHTA and CDR2 FQGNSA. The CDR3 length is 13 residues. Here the CDR3 reads CASQDRGLGIQYF. CDR3 bases: TGTGCCAGCCAGGACAGGGGGCTCGGCATTCAGTACTTC.

V gene TRBV29-1 combines with J gene TRBJ2-2; D gene unclear. The germline V gene encodes CDR1 SQVTM and CDR2 ANQGSEA. The CDR3 length is 13 residues. Trimming pared 4 bases from V and 4 bases from J, leaving 10 bases between. The CDR3 DNA reads as TGCAGCGTTGGGGTGGTGGGCACCGGGGAGCTGTTTTTT. Residues: CSVGVVGTGELFF.

This clonotype was recorded a few times. This sequence joins TRBV11-2 and TRBJ2-5; tentatively, D is TRBD2 (5 bases). The CDR3 runs 14 residues. The V end lost 2 bases, the J end lost 1 base, and 8 bases lay between the germline ends. Germline V gene data show CDR1 as SGHAT and CDR2 as FQNNGV. The CDR3 coding sequence is TGTGCCAGCAGCTTATTTGCGGGCCAAGAGACCCAGTACTTC. Translating gives CASSLFAGQETQYF. The full variable domain, its missing parts supplied by reference TRBV11-2 and TRBJ2-5, is EAGVAQSPRYKIIEKRQSVAFWCNPISGHATLYWYQQILGQGPKLLIQFQNNGVVDDSQLPKDRFSAERLKGVDSTLKIQPAKLEDSAVYLCASSLFAGQETQYFGPGTRLLVL.

The chain carries TRBV19 and TRBJ2-1; 8 nucleotides agree with TRBD1. The CDR3 contains 15 residues. With V trimmed by 6 bases and J by 6 bases, 10 bases remained unmatched. CDR1 and CDR2 (germline): LNHDA, SQIVND (reference sequence). The CDR3 DNA sequence: TGTGCCAGTAGCCCGACAGGGGTTTTTGGCAATGAGCAGTTCTTC. Translated: CASSPTGVFGNEQFF.

V usage is TRBV5-1 and J usage is TRBJ2-1; 7 bases line up with TRBD2. V dropped 4 bases and J dropped 6; count of bases not matched to a gene: 4. This CDR3 spans 13 amino acids. Germline CDR1 reads SGHRS; CDR2 reads YFSETQ. CDR3 in amino acids: CASSGSSGNEQFF. The CDR3, as DNA: TGCGCCAGCAGCGGGTCTAGCGGCAATGAGCAGTTCTTC.

This clonotype has a count of ten or more. J is TRBJ2-7 and V is TRBV7-9, with 11 nucleotides matching TRBD2. V lost 3 bases and J lost 6; bases outside the gene matches: 4. The CDR3 contains 14 residues. The germline gives CDR1 SEHNR, CDR2 FQNEAQ (reference sequence). The CDR3 DNA sequence: TGTGCCAGCAGCTTCTCCGGGACTAGCGGCGAGCAGTACGTC. Amino acid sequence: CASSFSGTSGEQYV.